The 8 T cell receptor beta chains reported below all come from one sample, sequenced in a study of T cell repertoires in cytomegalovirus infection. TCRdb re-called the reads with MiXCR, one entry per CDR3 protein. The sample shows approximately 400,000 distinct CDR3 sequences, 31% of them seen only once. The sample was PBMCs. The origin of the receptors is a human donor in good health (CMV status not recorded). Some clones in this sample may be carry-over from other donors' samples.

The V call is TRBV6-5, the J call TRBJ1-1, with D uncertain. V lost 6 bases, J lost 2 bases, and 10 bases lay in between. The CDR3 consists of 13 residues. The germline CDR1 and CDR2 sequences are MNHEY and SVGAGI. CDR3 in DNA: TGTGCCAGCAGGCCCTGGGCTAACACTGAAGCTTTCTTT. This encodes CASRPWANTEAFF.

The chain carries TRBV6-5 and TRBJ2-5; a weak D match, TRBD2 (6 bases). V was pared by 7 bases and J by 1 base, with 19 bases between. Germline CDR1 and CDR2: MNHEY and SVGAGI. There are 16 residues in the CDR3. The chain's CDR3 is CASTALGSGSQETQYF. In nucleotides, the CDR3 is TGTGCCAGCACAGCACTGGGGTCCGGGAGCCAAGAGACCCAGTACTTC.

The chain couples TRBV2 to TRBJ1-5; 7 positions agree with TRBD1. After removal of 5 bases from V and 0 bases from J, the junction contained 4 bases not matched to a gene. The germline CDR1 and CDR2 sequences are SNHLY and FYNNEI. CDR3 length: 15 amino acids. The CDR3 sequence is CASSWDRLSNQPQHF. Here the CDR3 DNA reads TGTGCCAGCAGTTGGGACAGACTTAGCAATCAGCCCCAGCATTTT.

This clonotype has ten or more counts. The CDR3: CASSEVQGGVTEAFF. CDR3 DNA: TGTGCCAGCAGCGAGGTACAGGGGGGAGTCACTGAAGCTTTCTTT. V is TRBV7-8 and J is TRBJ1-1; 8 bases map to TRBD1. The germline V gene has CDR1 SGHVS and CDR2 FQNEAQ. There are 15 residues in the CDR3. Trimming took 5 bases from V and 4 from J; bases not matched to a gene: 9.

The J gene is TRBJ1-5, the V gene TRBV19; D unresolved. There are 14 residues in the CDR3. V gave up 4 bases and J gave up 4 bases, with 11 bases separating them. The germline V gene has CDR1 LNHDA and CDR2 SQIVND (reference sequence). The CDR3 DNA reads TGTGCCAGTAGTACGACACGCCCGAATCAGCCCCAGCATTTT. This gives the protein CASSTTRPNQPQHF.

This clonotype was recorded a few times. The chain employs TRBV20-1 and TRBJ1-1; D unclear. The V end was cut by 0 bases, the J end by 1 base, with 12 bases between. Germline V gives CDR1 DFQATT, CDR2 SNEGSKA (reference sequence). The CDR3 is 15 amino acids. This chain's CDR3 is CSARDPRWENTEAFF. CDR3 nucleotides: TGCAGTGCTAGAGATCCAAGGTGGGAGAACACTGAAGCTTTCTTT.

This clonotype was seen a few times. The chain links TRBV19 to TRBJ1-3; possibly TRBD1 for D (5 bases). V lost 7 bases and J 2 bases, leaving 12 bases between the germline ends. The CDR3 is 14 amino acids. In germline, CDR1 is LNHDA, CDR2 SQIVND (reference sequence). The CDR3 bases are TGTGCCAGTAAAGAGAGGACACCTGGAAACACCATATATTTT. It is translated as CASKERTPGNTIYF.

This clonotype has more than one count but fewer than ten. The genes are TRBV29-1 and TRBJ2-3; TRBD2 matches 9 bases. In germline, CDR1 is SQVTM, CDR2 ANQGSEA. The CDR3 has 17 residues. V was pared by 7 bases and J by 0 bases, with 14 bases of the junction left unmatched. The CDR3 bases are TGCAGCGCCGTACCCACGCCTAGCGGGGTGAGCACAGATACGCAGTATTTT. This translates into CSAVPTPSGVSTDTQYF.